This T cell receptor beta chain was sequenced for a study of T cell changes during pregnancy in multiple sclerosis. The method was immunoSEQ multiplex PCR; TCRdb's version includes in-frame clones alone and lacks a portion of them. The data hold roughly 110,000 clones, with under 95% observed a single time. The sequencing used peripheral blood, collected after pregnancy. This TCR derives from a female donor with multiple sclerosis, enrolled in a pregnancy study.

The CDR3 region is CASSVSSASTDTQYF. CDR3 sequence (DNA): TGTGCCAGCAGCGTAAGTAGCGCGAGCACAGATACGCAGTATTTT. This chain uses TRBV9 with TRBJ2-3, with D possibly TRBD2 on 5 matching bases. Trimming shortened V by 1 base and J by 0 bases, and 9 bases separated the two germline ends. The CDR3 is 15 amino acids. Germline V gene lookup returns CDR1 SGDLS and CDR2 YYNGEE.